This TCR beta chain was identified in a study of blood T cells in healthy people across ages. As regards this clonotype: Its cognate antigen is unknown.

Study conclusions and caveats: It was found that TCR beta diversity correlated strongly with the percentage of naive T cells. Unknown donor CMV status possibly confounded expanded clonotype changes.

For the second PCR, which ran for about 6 to 11 cycles, a sample-barcoded 5' primer and a J-beta primer mix were used. Each CDR3 protein is one row after TCRdb ran MiXCR on the 5' RACE reads. The data show about a million distinct CDR3 sequences, with around 54% seen just once and 20% to 25% held by the top ten. The material sequenced was blood. This sequence was found in a woman between 55 and 75 years old in good health.

The CDR3 region has the DNA TGTGCCAGCAGTGGGGCGAGGGAGACCCAGTACTTC. Its protein is CASSGARETQYF. The chain uses TRBV12-3 or TRBV12-4 and TRBJ2-5, with D perhaps TRBD1 (5 bases). The CDR3 has 12 amino acids. V lost 5 bases to trimming and J lost 5 bases, with 9 bases between them.